These 5 T cell receptor beta chains were all obtained from the same sample, sequenced in a study of cytomegalovirus exposure and HLA in healthy donors. PCR used 60 Vbeta primers and 13 Jbeta primers. Profiling relied on immunoSEQ multiplex PCR, and the TCRdb table lists in-frame clones only, not all of them. The table has 100,000 or so clones, 75% to 85% seen once. Input material: PBMCs. The source of these receptors is a man aged 18 to 30 in good health and CMV-seronegative.

The rearrangement joins TRBV7-2 to TRBJ2-2, with D possibly being TRBD1 (5 bases). V was pared by 5 bases and J by 4 bases, with 17 bases between. CDR3 length: 16 amino acids. The germline gives CDR1 SGHTA, CDR2 FQGNSA. The CDR3 nucleotides are TGTGCCAGCAGCCCCCTGGGGCCAGGAGTCACCGGGGAGCTGTTTTTT. Its translation is CASSPLGPGVTGELFF.

This clone was seen a few times. The rearrangement uses TRBV19 and TRBJ1-5, with TRBD1 as a possible D gene (5 bases). CDR1 is LNHDA, CDR2 SQIVND, per germline (reference sequence). V was trimmed by 3 bases and J by 7 bases, leaving 16 bases between them. This CDR3 has 15 residues. The CDR3 bases are TGTGCCAGTAGTATCTCTGGGGCTGTATTCCAGCCCCAGCATTTT. Translating it yields CASSISGAVFQPQHF.

The chain has TRBV4-3 and TRBJ2-7; 11 bases align to TRBD1. This CDR3 contains 15 residues. V was clipped by 4 bases and J by 4 bases; unmatched bases: 6. Germline CDR1 and CDR2: LGHNA and YSLEER. Here the CDR3 reads CASSRAGTGGYEQYF. CDR3 DNA sequence: TGCGCCAGCAGCCGAGCCGGGACAGGGGGTTACGAGCAGTACTTC.

This clone came up a few times. The chain employs TRBV30 and TRBJ2-7; 9 bases agree with TRBD2. Germline V lookup: CDR1 GTSNPN, CDR2 SVGIG (reference sequence). CDR3 length equals 15 residues. Losses at the gene ends were 3 bases for V and 3 bases for J; bases not matched to a gene: 9. The CDR3 DNA follows: TGTGCCTGGAGCGACGCGGGGGGGCCAATCTACGAGCAGTACTTC. Translating gives CAWSDAGGPIYEQYF.

The genes are TRBV7-8 and TRBJ1-1, with 9 bases that match TRBD1. V trimming: 5 bases; J trimming: 0 bases; junction bases outside the gene matches: 7. The CDR3 contains 16 residues. The germline V gene has CDR1 SGHVS and CDR2 FQNEAQ. The CDR3 DNA is TGTGCCAGCAGCCTCCCGGGACAGGGTATGAACACTGAAGCTTTCTTT. Residues: CASSLPGQGMNTEAFF.